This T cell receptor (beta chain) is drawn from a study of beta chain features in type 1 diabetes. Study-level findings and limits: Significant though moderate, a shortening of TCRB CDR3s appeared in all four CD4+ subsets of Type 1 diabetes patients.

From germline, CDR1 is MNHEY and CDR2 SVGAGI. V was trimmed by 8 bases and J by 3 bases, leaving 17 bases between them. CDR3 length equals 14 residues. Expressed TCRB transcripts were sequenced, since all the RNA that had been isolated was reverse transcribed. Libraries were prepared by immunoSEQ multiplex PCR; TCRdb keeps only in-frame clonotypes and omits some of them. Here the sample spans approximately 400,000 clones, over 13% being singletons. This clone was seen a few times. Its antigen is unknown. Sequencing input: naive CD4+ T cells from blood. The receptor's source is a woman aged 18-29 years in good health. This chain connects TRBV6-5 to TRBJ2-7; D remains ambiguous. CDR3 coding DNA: TGTGCCAGCCGGGTCGGCGGAGCGAACTACGAGCAGTACTTC. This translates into CASRVGGANYEQYF.